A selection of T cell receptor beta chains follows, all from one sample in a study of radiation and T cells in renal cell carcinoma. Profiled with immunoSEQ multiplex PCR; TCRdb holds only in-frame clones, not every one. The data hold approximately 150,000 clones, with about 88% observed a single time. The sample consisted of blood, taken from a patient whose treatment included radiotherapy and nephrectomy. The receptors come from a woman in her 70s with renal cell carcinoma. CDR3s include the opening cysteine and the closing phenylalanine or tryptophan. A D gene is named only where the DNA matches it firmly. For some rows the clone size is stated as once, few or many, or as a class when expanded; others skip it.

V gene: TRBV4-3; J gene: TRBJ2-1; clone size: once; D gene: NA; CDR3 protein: CASSQDIERHNEQFF; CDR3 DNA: TGCGCCAGCAGCCAAGATATCGAGAGGCACAATGAGCAGTTCTTC
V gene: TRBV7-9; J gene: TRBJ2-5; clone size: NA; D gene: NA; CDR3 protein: CASSLAGIFDKQETQYF; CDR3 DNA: TGTGCCAGCAGCCTAGCCGGAATTTTTGACAAACAAGAGACCCAGTACTTC
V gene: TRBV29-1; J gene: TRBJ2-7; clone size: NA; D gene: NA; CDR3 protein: CSAGHQGGEQYF; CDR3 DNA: TGCAGCGCCGGCCATCAGGGCGGCGAGCAGTACTTC
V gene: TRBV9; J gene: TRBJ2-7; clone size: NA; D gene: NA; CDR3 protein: CASSPRGQGSYEQYF; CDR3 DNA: TGTGCCAGCAGCCCCAGAGGCCAGGGCTCCTACGAGCAGTACTTC
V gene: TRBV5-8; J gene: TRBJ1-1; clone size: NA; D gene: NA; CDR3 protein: CASSKRTVTEAFF; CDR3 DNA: TGTGCCAGCAGCAAGCGAACTGTCACTGAAGCTTTCTTT
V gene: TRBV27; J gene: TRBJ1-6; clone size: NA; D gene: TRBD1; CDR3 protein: CASRALTGSSYNSPLHF; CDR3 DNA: TGTGCCAGCAGGGCCCTGACAGGGAGCTCCTATAATTCACCCCTCCACTTT
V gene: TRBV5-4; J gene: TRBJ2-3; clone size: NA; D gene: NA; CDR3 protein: CASSLGSWDTQYF; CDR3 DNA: TGTGCCAGCAGTCTCGGATCCTGGGATACGCAGTATTTT
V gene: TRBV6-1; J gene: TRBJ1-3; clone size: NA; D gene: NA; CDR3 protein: CASSEAASSGNTIYF; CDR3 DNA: TGTGCCAGCAGTGAAGCGGCCAGCTCTGGAAACACCATATATTTT
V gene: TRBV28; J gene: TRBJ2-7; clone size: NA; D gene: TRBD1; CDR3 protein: CASSDRGQGLWEQYF; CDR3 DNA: TGTGCCAGCAGTGACCGGGGACAGGGTCTATGGGAGCAGTACTTC
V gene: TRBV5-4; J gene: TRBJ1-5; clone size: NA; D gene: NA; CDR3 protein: CASSLAVRNQPQHF; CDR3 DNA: TGTGCCAGCAGCTTGGCGGTACGCAATCAGCCCCAGCATTTT
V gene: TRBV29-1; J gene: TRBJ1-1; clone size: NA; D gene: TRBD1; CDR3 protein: CSVTGGEAEAFF; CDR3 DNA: TGCAGCGTGACAGGGGGCGAGGCTGAAGCTTTCTTT
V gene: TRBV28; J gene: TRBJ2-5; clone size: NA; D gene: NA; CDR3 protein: CASSPPQGIQTQYF; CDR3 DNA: TGTGCCAGCAGTCCCCCCCAGGGTATCCAGACCCAGTACTTC
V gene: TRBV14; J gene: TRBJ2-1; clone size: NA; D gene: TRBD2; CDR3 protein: CASSRLAGKRDEQFF; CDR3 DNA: TGTGCCAGCAGCCGGCTAGCGGGGAAAAGGGATGAGCAGTTCTTC
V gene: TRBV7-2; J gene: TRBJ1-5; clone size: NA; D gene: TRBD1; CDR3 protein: CASSFLTGTGKNQPQHF; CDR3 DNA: TGTGCCAGCAGCTTCCTCACCGGGACAGGGAAAAATCAGCCCCAGCATTTT
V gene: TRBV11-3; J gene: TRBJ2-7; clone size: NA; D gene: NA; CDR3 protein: CASSLGDSPYEQYF; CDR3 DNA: TGTGCCAGCAGCTTAGGCGACAGCCCTTACGAGCAGTACTTC
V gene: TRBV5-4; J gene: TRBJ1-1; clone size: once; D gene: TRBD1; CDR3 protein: CASSSGQGAWTEAFF; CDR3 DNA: TGTGCCAGCAGCTCCGGACAGGGGGCATGGACTGAAGCTTTCTTT
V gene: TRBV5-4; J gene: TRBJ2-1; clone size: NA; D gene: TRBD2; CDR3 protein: CASSLPGQAGREQFF; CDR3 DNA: TGTGCCAGCAGCTTGCCGGGTCAGGCCGGGAGGGAGCAGTTCTTC
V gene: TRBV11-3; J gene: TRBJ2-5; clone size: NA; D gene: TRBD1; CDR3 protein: CASSLGQGAGETQYF; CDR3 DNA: TGTGCCAGCAGCCTGGGACAGGGGGCGGGGGAGACCCAGTACTTC
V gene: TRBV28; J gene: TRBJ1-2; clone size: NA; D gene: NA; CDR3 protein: CASTTVGDGYTF; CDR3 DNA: TGTGCCAGCACTACAGTCGGGGATGGCTACACCTTC
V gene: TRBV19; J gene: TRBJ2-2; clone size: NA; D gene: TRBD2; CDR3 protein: CASSMRAGAATGELFF; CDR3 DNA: TGTGCCAGTAGTATGCGAGCGGGGGCGGCCACCGGGGAGCTGTTTTTT
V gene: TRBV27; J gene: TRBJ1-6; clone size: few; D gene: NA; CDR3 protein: CASSLGRVPNSPLHF; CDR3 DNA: TGTGCCAGCAGTTTGGGGAGGGTACCTAATTCACCCCTCCACTTT
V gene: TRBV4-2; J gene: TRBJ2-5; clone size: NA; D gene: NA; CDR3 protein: CASSQDGEGRVGGTQYF; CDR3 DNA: TGTGCCAGCAGCCAAGATGGAGAAGGACGAGTCGGGGGGACCCAGTACTTC
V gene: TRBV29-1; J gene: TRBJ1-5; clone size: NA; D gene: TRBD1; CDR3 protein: CSGKEGAGPQHF; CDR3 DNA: TGCAGCGGCAAGGAGGGGGCCGGGCCCCAGCATTTT
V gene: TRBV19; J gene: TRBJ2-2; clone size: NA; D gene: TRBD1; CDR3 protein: CASSLGQLITGELFF; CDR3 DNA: TGTGCCAGTAGTCTGGGACAGCTTATCACCGGGGAGCTGTTTTTT
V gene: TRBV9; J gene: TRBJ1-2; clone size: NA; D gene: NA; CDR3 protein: CASSVGNEGSYGYTF; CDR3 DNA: TGTGCCAGCAGCGTAGGAAACGAGGGGAGCTATGGCTACACCTTC
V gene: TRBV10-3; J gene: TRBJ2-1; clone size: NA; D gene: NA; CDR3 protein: CAISGEGQYNEQFF; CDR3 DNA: TGTGCCATCAGTGGGGAGGGACAGTACAATGAGCAGTTCTTC
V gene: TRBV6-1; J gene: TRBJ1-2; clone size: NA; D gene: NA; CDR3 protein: CASSAKRGGYGYTF; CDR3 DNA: TGTGCCAGCAGTGCAAAACGGGGAGGTTATGGCTACACCTTC
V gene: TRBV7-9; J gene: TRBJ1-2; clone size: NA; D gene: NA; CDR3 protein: CASSSTANYGYTF; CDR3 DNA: TGTGCCAGCAGCTCCACAGCAAACTATGGCTACACCTTC
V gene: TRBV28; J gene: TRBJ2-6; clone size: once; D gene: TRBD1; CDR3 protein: CASSLTGRHGANVLTF; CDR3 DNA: TGTGCCAGCAGCCTGACAGGGCGTCACGGGGCCAACGTCCTGACTTTC
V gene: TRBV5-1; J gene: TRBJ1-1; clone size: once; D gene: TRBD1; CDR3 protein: CASSLPGQVNTEAFF; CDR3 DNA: TGCGCCAGCAGCTTGCCCGGACAGGTGAACACTGAAGCTTTCTTT
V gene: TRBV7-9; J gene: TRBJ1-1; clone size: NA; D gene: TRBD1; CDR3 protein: CASSTGTGVLMNTEAFF; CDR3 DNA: TGTGCCAGCAGCACAGGGACAGGGGTACTCATGAACACTGAAGCTTTCTTT
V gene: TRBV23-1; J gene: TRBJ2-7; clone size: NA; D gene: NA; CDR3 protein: CARAGPGNHEQYF; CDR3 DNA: TGCGCCAGGGCGGGGCCAGGAAACCACGAGCAGTACTTC
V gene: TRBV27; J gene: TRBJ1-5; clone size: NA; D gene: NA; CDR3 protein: CASSLEGLPGPQHF; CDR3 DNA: TGTGCCAGCAGTTTAGAGGGGCTCCCTGGGCCCCAGCATTTT
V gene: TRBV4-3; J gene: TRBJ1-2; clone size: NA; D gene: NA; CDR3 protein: CASSQTGPGSSTF; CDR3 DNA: TGCGCCAGCAGCCAAACGGGACCCGGGTCTAGCACCTTC
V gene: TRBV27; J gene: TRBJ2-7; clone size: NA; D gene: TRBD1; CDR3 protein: CASSRDRDYEQYF; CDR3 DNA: TGTGCCAGCAGTAGGGACAGGGACTACGAGCAGTACTTC
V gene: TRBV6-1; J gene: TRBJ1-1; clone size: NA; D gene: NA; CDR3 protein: CASSEFGVSTEAFF; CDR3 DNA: TGTGCCAGCAGTGAATTCGGGGTGAGCACTGAAGCTTTCTTT
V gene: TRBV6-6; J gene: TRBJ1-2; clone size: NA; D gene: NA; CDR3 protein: CASSLKQGNYGYTF; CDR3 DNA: TGTGCCAGCAGTTTAAAACAGGGAAACTATGGCTACACCTTC
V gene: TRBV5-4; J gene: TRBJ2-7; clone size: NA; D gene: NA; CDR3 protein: CASSLVGGPSYEQYF; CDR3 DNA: TGTGCCAGCAGCTTGGTTGGGGGACCCTCCTACGAGCAGTACTTC